This TCR beta chain was captured by sequencing in a study of neoadjuvant anti-PD-1 for oral cavity cancer. On the study more broadly: Patients without progression got a fourth dose around day 43.

CDR3 length: 15 amino acids. The V end lost 6 bases, the J end lost 5 bases, and 16 bases lay between the germline ends. Per the germline V gene, CDR1 is KGHSH and CDR2 is LQKENI. Assay used: immunoSEQ multiplex PCR; TCRdb lists only in-frame clones, some missing. The sample shows more than 50,000 clones, 65% to 80% of them seen only once. No culture or expansion preceded analysis of these blood cells. The sample consisted of PBMCs, taken before nivolumab (anti-PD-1) treatment. The gene calls are TRBV18 and TRBJ1-4; D might be TRBD1 (5 bases). The sequence came from a person aged 40 to 85 with oral cavity squamous cell carcinoma. The CDR3 here is CASSPTGTNNEKLFF. In DNA, the CDR3 is TGTGCCAGCTCGCCGACCGGGACCAACAATGAAAAACTGTTTTTT.